This T cell receptor (beta chain) was sequenced in a study of Ad26.COV2.S vaccination and SARS-CoV-2 variants. Study-wide points: Vaccine recipients surpassed placebo recipients in spike-specific TCR breadth.

Assay used: immunoSEQ multiplex PCR; TCRdb lists only in-frame clones, some missing. The table shows about 480,000 clones, with around 88% occurring only once. Treatment meaning: 15 to 20 received Ad26.COV2.S at low or high dose, single or two shots; about five received placebo; per-sample allocation not given. Day 63 after the first vaccine or placebo injection was the time point for sampling. With regard to this clone: Antigen specificity is unknown.

V shed 2 bases and J shed 8 bases, with 9 bases lying between them. This CDR3 is built from 12 residues. Looked up from germline, CDR1 is MDHEN and CDR2 is SYDVKM. The rearrangement links TRBV28 to TRBJ1-1; D is uncertain. Source: peripheral blood, taken in a trial of Ad26.COV2.S vaccine versus placebo. The clonotype comes from a person between 18 and 59 years old who received the Ad26.COV2.S COVID-19 vaccine or a placebo. The CDR3 region is CASSLRGWEAFF. The CDR3, as DNA: TGTGCCAGCAGTTTACGAGGGTGGGAAGCTTTCTTT.